This TCR beta chain was recorded in a study of T cell repertoires in cytomegalovirus infection (dated by TCRdb to the late 2010s). The study in broad terms: Alongside well-studied HLA-B-restricted epitopes, the peptide stimulations were aimed at recently identified HLA-C-restricted CMV epitopes, whose presentation resists viral immunomodulation. Donor HLA type was relevant to the analysis, because carriage of CMV infection together with the matching HLA type was indicated by public TCR beta signatures.

The treatment or condition label, read with the paper, signifies: in vitro stimulation with specific CMV peptide epitopes to enrich CMV-specific T cells. The listed sequencing device is Illumina HiSeq 1500. Using fastp trimming at Q25 and MiXCR clonotype assembly, TCRdb reanalyzed the public sequencing data and kept in-frame beta chains. When rows share a CDR3 protein, they turn into one entry using the most common DNA and genes. The sample records approximately 25,000 distinct CDR3 sequences, approximately 18% of which are singletons. The leading ten clones occupy around 80% of the sample. Points the paper makes about the study in general: Carriers of CMV infection plus the relevant HLA type were discriminated by the cumulative frequency of public TCR beta family members in the study cohort and in an independent roughly 400-donor cohort. The ex vivo response was dominated by HLA-C-restricted CMV-specific TCR beta clonotypes, and the single most frequent clonotype in two of eight donors was supplied by these HLA-C-restricted clonotypes.

This clonotype was counted only a few times. What antigen it recognizes has not been identified. Base qualities were left out, and no much larger clone turns up one base away. Sequences were derived from CD8+ T cells from cultured PBMCs, sampled from culture after CMV antigen stimulation. This clonotype was obtained from a human donor in good health (CMV status not recorded). Some clones in this sample may be carry-over from other donors' samples.

DNA sequence: TGCGCCAGCAGCCAAGGGACCGGAGGGGCCCCGCGCGAGCAGTACTTC. Its translation reads: CASSQGTGGAPREQYF. The receptor chain draws on TRBV4-1 and TRBJ2-7; D gene: possibly TRBD2, on 6 matching bases. The CDR3 starts with the cysteine, ends with the phenylalanine, and has 16 residues. CDR3 DNA only is kept here, 48 bases in frame from base 1. The germline ends are 19 bases apart after V is trimmed by 1 base and J by 6 bases. The germline V gene sets CDR1 to MGHRA and CDR2 to YSYEKL.